At least ten counts were recorded for the clone carrying this T cell receptor beta chain. The antigen is not known. In TCRdb, the 5' RACE reads were re-called with MiXCR into one record per CDR3 protein. The data show fewer than 150,000 distinct CDR3 sequences, 7.7% seen once. This record belongs to a study of T cells after yellow fever vaccination. Overall study: Any fraction with a low cell number was prepared using SMART-Seq v4 Ultra Low Input.

Study results and caveats: Shared CD4/CD8 clonotypes were a small share, likely from convergent recombination. Booster sampling recovered most clones from primary vaccination (around 97% CD4, just over 85% CD8).

The source was CD4+ T cells sorted from PBMCs, collected 5 days after the yellow fever booster vaccination. This clonotype was obtained from a man younger than 40 who received the YFV17D yellow fever vaccine.

The CDR3 loop reads CASSLGVDEQYF. The CDR3, as DNA: TGTGCCAGCAGCTTGGGCGTTGACGAGCAGTACTTC. The V gene is TRBV5-5, the J gene TRBJ2-7; D unclear. CDR3 length: 12 amino acids. With 0 bases removed from V and 5 bases from J, the gap between germline ends came to 6 bases. Germline V gene data show CDR1 as SGHKS and CDR2 as YYEKEE (reference sequence).